Listed below are T cell receptor beta chains from one sample, sequenced in a study of blood T cell repertoires in COVID-19. The table came from immunoSEQ multiplex PCR; TCRdb's copy has only in-frame clones and leaves some out. The sample includes 260,000 or so clones, approximately 88% seen only once; the top ten take about 8.5%. Sequencing used peripheral blood. These receptors all come from a man aged 18 to 29 with active or convalescent COVID-19. Each CDR3 is given with its conserved first and last residue. The D gene is left open where the match is weak.

V gene	D gene	J gene	CDR3 DNA	CDR3 protein
TRBV3-1/TRBV3-2	TRBD1	TRBJ1-2	TGTGCCAGCAGCCAAGATGACAGGGGGGACTATGGCTACACCTTC	CASSQDDRGDYGYTF
TRBV7-6	NA	TRBJ2-3	TGTGCCAGCAGCCCCAAAGGGGATAGCACAGATACGCAGTATTTT	CASSPKGDSTDTQYF
TRBV6-2/TRBV6-3	TRBD1	TRBJ2-7	TGTGCCAGCAGTCTTAGGGACAGCTCCTACGAGCAGTACTTC	CASSLRDSSYEQYF
TRBV7-2	NA	TRBJ1-1	TGTGCCAGCAGCTTCTTAATTGAAGGAGCTGAAGCTTTCTTT	CASSFLIEGAEAFF
TRBV7-9	NA	TRBJ2-7	TGTGCCAGCAGCTCCACCTCGGCGGGACAGTTCTACGAGCAGTACTTC	CASSSTSAGQFYEQYF
TRBV24-1	TRBD1	TRBJ2-3	TGTGCCACCAGTGACTCGGGACAGTCAGCAGATACGCAGTATTTT	CATSDSGQSADTQYF
TRBV6-4	TRBD2	TRBJ2-2	TGTGCCAGCAGGACTAGCGGGGGGGCGATCGGGGAGCTGTTTTTT	CASRTSGGAIGELFF
TRBV6-2/TRBV6-3	TRBD1	TRBJ1-5	TGTGCCAGCAGTTACAAGACAGGGGGTGATCAGCCCCAGCATTTT	CASSYKTGGDQPQHF
TRBV6-2/TRBV6-3	NA	TRBJ1-2	TGTGCCAGCAGTAGCCCGCAGGGGTTCTATGGCTACACCTTC	CASSSPQGFYGYTF
TRBV15	NA	TRBJ1-3	TGTGCCACCAGCAGAGATTCAGGGTCCGGAAACACCATATATTTT	CATSRDSGSGNTIYF
TRBV10-2	TRBD1	TRBJ1-5	TGCGCCAGCAGCAGGGGGGTCCTCAATCAGCCCCAGCATTTT	CASSRGVLNQPQHF
TRBV19	NA	TRBJ2-2	TGTGCCAGTAGCGTGGGCAGGGCAACCGGGGAGCTGTTTTTT	CASSVGRATGELFF
TRBV7-8	TRBD1	TRBJ1-3	TGTGCCAGCAGCTTTCAGGGACAGGCGAGCTCTGGAAACACCATATATTTT	CASSFQGQASSGNTIYF
TRBV27	NA	TRBJ1-5	TGTGCCAGCAGTTTATCTGGGACAACCAGTCAGCCCCAGCATTTT	CASSLSGTTSQPQHF
TRBV6-2/TRBV6-3	NA	TRBJ2-7	TGTGCCAGCAGCCCAACCCTCGCCGGGGTCCGTAGCTACGAGCAGTACTTC	CASSPTLAGVRSYEQYF
TRBV13	TRBD1	TRBJ2-5	TGTGCCAGTTGGACAGGGGGCGCAGAGACCCAGTACTTC	CASWTGGAETQYF
TRBV10-3	NA	TRBJ1-2	TGTGCCATCAGCGGGATGGGGTCCCGGGGAGATGGCTACACCTTC	CAISGMGSRGDGYTF
TRBV18	TRBD2	TRBJ2-3	TGTGCCAGCTCACCAGCTAGCGGGGACACAGATACGCAGTATTTT	CASSPASGDTDTQYF
TRBV11-2	NA	TRBJ2-5	TGTGCCAGCAGCTTACCCTCCCTAGACAGCCAAGAGACCCAGTACTTC	CASSLPSLDSQETQYF
TRBV29-1	NA	TRBJ2-7	TGCAGCGTCCGGACTGATTCCTACGAGCAGTACTTC	CSVRTDSYEQYF
TRBV11-1	TRBD1	TRBJ2-3	TGTGCCAGCAGCTCACAGGGGGATACGCAGTATTTT	CASSSQGDTQYF
TRBV9	NA	TRBJ1-2	TGTGCCAGCAGCGGAGGACAGCCCAGTAACTATGGCTACACCTTC	CASSGGQPSNYGYTF
TRBV5-6	NA	TRBJ1-1	TGTGCCAGCAGCTGGCCTCGAATGAACACTGAAGCTTTCTTT	CASSWPRMNTEAFF
TRBV28	NA	TRBJ2-3	TGTGCCAGCAGTTTACAATTGCGGGGAACAGATACGCAGTATTTT	CASSLQLRGTDTQYF
TRBV7-2	NA	TRBJ2-3	TGTGCCAGCAGCTTAGCTGTGGGGCCAGATACGCAGTATTTT	CASSLAVGPDTQYF
TRBV5-4	TRBD1	TRBJ2-7	TGTGCCAGCAGCCTACAGGGGATTTCCTACGAGCAGTACTTC	CASSLQGISYEQYF
TRBV4-2	TRBD2	TRBJ2-2	TGTGCCAGCAGCCAAACTCTAAGCGGGGGGGCCTCTGGGGAGCTGTTTTTT	CASSQTLSGGASGELFF
TRBV2	TRBD2	TRBJ2-2	TGTGCCAGCAGGACGGGGAGAAGCGGGGGGTCCCGCACCGGGGAGCTGTTTTTT	CASRTGRSGGSRTGELFF
TRBV5-1	TRBD1	TRBJ1-1	TGCGCCAGCAGCCTCCCCACAGGGGGGAACACTGAAGCTTTCTTT	CASSLPTGGNTEAFF